One and the same sample provided the 21 T cell receptor beta chains below, sequenced in a study of blood T cell repertoires in COVID-19. Repertoires were generated with immunoSEQ multiplex PCR, while TCRdb's copy carries only in-frame clones and drops some. The sample lists about 130,000 clones, roughly four fifths occurring once. Sequenced material: peripheral blood. All receptors come from a woman aged 60-70 years with acute or convalescent COVID-19.

The chain carries TRBV24-1 and TRBJ2-1; D is possibly TRBD1 (7 bases). Germline V gene data show CDR1 as KGHDR and CDR2 as SFDVKD. This CDR3 is built from 14 residues. The V gene lost 4 bases and the J gene lost 10 bases, with 16 bases spanning the gap. For the CDR3, the DNA is TGTGCCACCAGTGACTCAAAGGGGGCGGGAGAGCAGTTCTTC. This sequence encodes CATSDSKGAGEQFF.

The chain employs TRBV25-1 and TRBJ1-6; D possibly corresponds to TRBD1 (5 bases). This CDR3 has 13 residues. CDR1 MGHDK and CDR2 SYGVNS come from the germline V gene. Trimming removed 0 bases at V and 10 bases at J, with 7 bases between. This CDR3 is CASSEYGGSPLHF. DNA for the CDR3: TGTGCCAGCAGTGAATACGGGGGATCACCCCTCCACTTT.

This clone has at least ten counts. The chain combines TRBV6-1 with TRBJ1-1; 8 nucleotides match TRBD1. This CDR3 has 14 residues. Per the germline V gene, CDR1 is MNHNS and CDR2 is SASEGT. After removal of 0 bases from V and 12 bases from J, the junction contained 9 bases not matched to a gene. As DNA, the CDR3 is TGTGCCAGCAGTGAAGCGGTAGGGACAGGAGGAACTTTCTTT. Translation: CASSEAVGTGGTFF.

The chain employs TRBV7-3 and TRBJ1-1; D gene uncertain. The CDR3 is 18 amino acids. V was cut by 6 bases and J by 0 bases, with 23 bases left in between. CDR1 and CDR2 (germline): SGHTA, FQGTGA. The CDR3: CASSPGPYSSLMNTEAFF. CDR3 DNA sequence: TGTGCCAGCAGTCCTGGCCCCTACAGTTCACTCATGAACACTGAAGCTTTCTTT.

The chain has TRBV2 and TRBJ1-5; D perhaps matches TRBD1 (6 bases). Germline V gives CDR1 SNHLY, CDR2 FYNNEI. The CDR3 is made up of 15 amino acids. V was shortened by 6 bases and J by 7 bases, with 19 bases between the two germline ends. The CDR3 coding sequence is TGTGCCAGCAGCCTCTTCGGCGGGGGGCAACAGCCCCAGCATTTT. Its translation is CASSLFGGGQQPQHF.

The chain has TRBV7-9 and TRBJ1-1; D is undetermined. CDR1 is SEHNR, CDR2 FQNEAQ, per germline (reference sequence). V lost 0 bases and J 3 bases, leaving 8 bases between the germline ends. The CDR3 is 14 amino acids. The CDR3 nucleotides are TGTGCCAGCAGCTTAGCCCCAACTGACACTGAAGCTTTCTTT. As protein: CASSLAPTDTEAFF. Full variable domain (outside the CDR3, taken from reference TRBV7-9 and TRBJ1-1): DTGVSQNPRHKITKRGQNVTFRCDPISEHNRLYWYRQTLGQGPEFLTYFQNEAQLEKSRLLSDRFSAERPKGSFSTLEIQRTEQGDSAMYLCASSLAPTDTEAFFGQGTRLTVV.

The chain combines TRBV3-1 (or the pseudogene TRBV3-2) with TRBJ2-3, with D maybe TRBD2 (5 bases). Germline CDR1 reads LGHDT; CDR2 reads YNNKEL (reference sequence). The CDR3 covers 17 residues. V lost 4 bases and J 3 bases, leaving 20 bases between the germline ends. The CDR3 reads CASSRWLGTAETDTQYF. CDR3 DNA sequence: TGTGCCAGCAGCCGTTGGTTAGGAACAGCGGAGACAGATACGCAGTATTTT.

This clone has a single count. The V gene is TRBV29-1, the J gene TRBJ1-1; TRBD1 is a possible D gene (5 bases). The CDR3 totals 17 residues. Germline V CDR1 and CDR2: SQVTM, ANQGSEA. V shed 0 bases and J shed 1 base, with 18 bases lying between them. The CDR3 loop reads CSVEDRAPGDPNTEAFF. Written as DNA, the CDR3 is TGCAGCGTTGAAGATCGGGCGCCGGGGGATCCGAACACTGAAGCTTTCTTT. Full variable domain (missing parts from reference TRBV29-1 and TRBJ1-1): SAVISQKPSRDICQRGTSLTIQCQVDSQVTMMFWYRQQPGQSLTLIATANQGSEATYESGFVIDKFPISRPNLTFSTLTVSNMSPEDSSIYLCSVEDRAPGDPNTEAFFGQGTRLTVV.

The genes are TRBV7-2 and TRBJ2-7, with 11 nucleotides matching TRBD2. CDR3 length: 16 amino acids. The germline V gene encodes CDR1 SGHTA and CDR2 FQGNSA. V lost 5 bases, J lost 7 bases, and 13 bases stayed unmatched. The CDR3 nucleotides read TGTGCCAGCAGCCTCAAACCCCTAGCGGGGGGACATGAGCAGTACTTC. Translating it yields CASSLKPLAGGHEQYF.

The rearrangement joins TRBV3-1 (or the pseudogene TRBV3-2) to TRBJ2-5, with D possibly TRBD2 on 6 matching bases. Between the trimmed V and J ends, which lost 5 bases and 1 base, there was a span of 11 bases. CDR1 is LGHDT and CDR2 is YNNKEL in the germline V gene (reference sequence). The CDR3 consists of 14 residues. CDR3: CASSFISGQETQYF. In DNA, the CDR3 is TGTGCCAGCAGCTTTATTAGCGGCCAAGAGACCCAGTACTTC.

This clone has only a few counts. The chain carries TRBV27 and TRBJ1-2; 8 bases match TRBD1. The junction had 10 bases not matched to a gene; V was cut back by 5 bases and J by 5 bases. There are 15 residues in the CDR3. CDR1 and CDR2 (germline): MNHEY, SMNVEV (reference sequence). CDR3 in DNA: TGTGCCAGCAGTACCTCCGGGACAGGATCATATGGCTACACCTTC. It is translated as CASSTSGTGSYGYTF.

Note on this clone: The sample has other DNA sequences that encode this CDR3 too. The V call is TRBV29-1, the J call TRBJ1-2, with TRBD1 matching 10 bases. The CDR3 is 14 residues long. Trimming took 5 bases from V and 4 from J; bases not matched to a gene: 7. CDR1 is SQVTM, CDR2 ANQGSEA, per germline. In DNA form, the CDR3 reads TGCAGCGTTTCGGGACAGGGGTCCTCCTATGGCTACACCTTC. Protein sequence: CSVSGQGSSYGYTF.

The CDR3 sequence: CASKSQANNYGYTF. CDR3 nucleotides: TGTGCCAGTAAGAGTCAGGCCAATAACTATGGCTACACCTTC. This chain links TRBV19 with TRBJ1-2; no reliable D call. Trimming shortened V by 7 bases and J by 1 base, and 13 bases separated the two germline ends. Germline V gene sequence: CDR1 LNHDA, CDR2 SQIVND (reference sequence). This CDR3 has 14 residues.

The chain employs TRBV5-1 and TRBJ2-3; perhaps TRBD2 as D (6 bases). The ends were cut back, 6 bases at V and 0 bases at J, with 11 bases in the middle. The CDR3 contains 14 residues. Germline V lookup: CDR1 SGHRS, CDR2 YFSETQ. The CDR3 DNA reads as TGCGCCAGCAAAGGCGGGACTAGCACAGATACGCAGTATTTT. Encoded protein: CASKGGTSTDTQYF.

The V and J genes are TRBV18 and TRBJ2-1; 7 bases map to TRBD1. The CDR3 sequence is 14 residues long. Trimming took 5 bases from V and 7 from J; bases not matched to a gene: 8. The germline CDR1 and CDR2 sequences are KGHSH and LQKENI. CDR3 sequence reads: CASSYPGQRNEQFF. In nucleotides, the CDR3 is TGTGCCAGCTCATATCCGGGACAGCGGAATGAGCAGTTCTTC.

The chain combines TRBV27 with TRBJ2-5, with D tentatively TRBD2 (5 bases). Deletions cut 6 bases from V and 6 bases from J, with 14 bases between. Germline V gives CDR1 MNHEY, CDR2 SMNVEV (reference sequence). The length of the CDR3 is 13 residues. The CDR3 loop reads CASSFKDGKTQYF. The DNA for the CDR3 is TGTGCCAGCAGCTTCAAGGACGGGAAGACCCAGTACTTC.

CDR3 nucleotide sequence: TGTGCCTGGAAGAAACTCGGGACAGCTTTGGGGACTAATGAAAAACTGTTTTTT. Its protein product is CAWKKLGTALGTNEKLFF. The chain uses TRBV30 and TRBJ1-4; TRBD1 matches at 7 bases. With V trimmed by 4 bases and J by 2 bases, 16 bases remained unmatched. Germline lookup yields CDR1 GTSNPN and CDR2 SVGIG (reference sequence). CDR3 length: 18 amino acids.

The chain carries TRBV28 and TRBJ1-2; TRBD1 is a possible D gene (5 bases). This CDR3 spans 12 amino acids. With 10 bases removed from V and 7 bases from J, the gap between germline ends came to 16 bases. Germline V gives CDR1 MDHEN, CDR2 SYDVKM. The CDR3 loop is CATTHRSVGYTF. CDR3 nucleotide sequence: TGTGCCACCACCCACAGGTCGGTTGGCTACACCTTC.

The V call is TRBV5-5, the J call TRBJ2-1; the match to TRBD1 covers 7 bases. There are 16 residues in the CDR3. The junction had 14 bases not matched to a gene; V was cut back by 2 bases and J by 9 bases. Per the germline V gene, CDR1 is SGHKS and CDR2 is YYEKEE (reference sequence). In DNA form, the CDR3 reads TGTGCCAGCAGCTTTTCAAGGCAGACTCCAGGGGGTGAGCAGTTCTTC. This translates into CASSFSRQTPGGEQFF. The complete variable domain, with remaining parts taken from reference TRBV5-5 and TRBJ2-1, reads DAGVTQSPTHLIKTRGQQVTLRCSPISGHKSVSWYQQVLGQGPQFIFQYYEKEERGRGNFPDRFSARQFPNYSSELNVNALLLGDSALYLCASSFSRQTPGGEQFFGPGTRLTVL.

J is TRBJ2-7 and V is TRBV19, with D possibly matching TRBD2 (5 bases). The CDR3 is 14 amino acids. With 8 bases removed from V and 0 bases from J, the gap between germline ends came to 14 bases. CDR1 and CDR2 from the germline V gene are LNHDA and SQIVND (reference sequence). In nucleotides, the CDR3 is TGTGCCAGTTCCATCAGGACTGACTCCTACGAGCAGTACTTC. This encodes CASSIRTDSYEQYF.

The chain links TRBV7-2 to TRBJ2-7, with 9 positions matching TRBD1. The length of the CDR3 is 15 residues. The trim removed 5 bases at V and 6 bases at J, leaving 11 bases unmatched. From germline, CDR1 is SGHTA and CDR2 FQGNSA. The CDR3 coding sequence is TGTGCCAGCAGCGCGGGACAGGGAGGACGAGGCGAGCAGTACTTC. Its translation is CASSAGQGGRGEQYF.